This T cell receptor beta chain stems from a study of blood T cells in healthy people across ages. V was trimmed by 8 bases and J by 0 bases, leaving 21 bases between them. CDR3 length: 16 amino acids. CDR1 is SQVTM and CDR2 is ANQGSEA in the germline V gene. This clonotype was seen ten or more times. No antigen is known for it. Researchers isolated at least 7 million PBMCs per sample. Notes on the study in general: Diversity of TCR beta per million T cells declined in a roughly linear way with age. Whereas aged donors had fewer naive CD4+ cells, long-lived donors had more of them and higher diversity.

A second PCR, run for roughly 7 to 11 cycles, used a sample-barcoded 5' primer plus a J-beta primer mix. TCRdb re-derived calls from the 5' RACE reads in MiXCR, one entry per CDR3 protein. This sample has approximately 680,000 distinct CDR3 sequences, with around 32% found just once. The TCR was taken from a woman at least 80 years old in good health. The J gene is TRBJ2-3, the V gene TRBV29-1; D is perhaps TRBD1 or TRBD2 (5 bases each). The sample taken for sequencing was blood. The CDR3: CSCKGTTDTSTDTQYF. The CDR3 DNA reads as TGCAGCTGTAAGGGGACGACAGATACTAGCACAGATACGCAGTATTTT.